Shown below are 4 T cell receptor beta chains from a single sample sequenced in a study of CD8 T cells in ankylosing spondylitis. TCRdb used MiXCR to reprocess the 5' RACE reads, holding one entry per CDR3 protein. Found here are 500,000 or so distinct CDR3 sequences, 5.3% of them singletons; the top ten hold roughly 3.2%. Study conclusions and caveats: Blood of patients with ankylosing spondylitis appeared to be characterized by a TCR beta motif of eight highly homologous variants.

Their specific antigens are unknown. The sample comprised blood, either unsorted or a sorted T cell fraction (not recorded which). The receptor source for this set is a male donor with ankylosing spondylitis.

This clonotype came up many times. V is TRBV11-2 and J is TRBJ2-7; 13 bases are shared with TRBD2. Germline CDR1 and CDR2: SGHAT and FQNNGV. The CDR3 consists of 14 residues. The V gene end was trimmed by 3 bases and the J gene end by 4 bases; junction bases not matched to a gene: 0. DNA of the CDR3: TGTGCCAGCAGCTTGACTAGCGGGGGGTACGAGCAGTACTTC. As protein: CASSLTSGGYEQYF.

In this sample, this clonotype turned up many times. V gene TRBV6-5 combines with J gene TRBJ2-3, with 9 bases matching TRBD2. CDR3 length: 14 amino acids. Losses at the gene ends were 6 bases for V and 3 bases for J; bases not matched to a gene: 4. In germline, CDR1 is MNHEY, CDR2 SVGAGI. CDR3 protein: CASRYSGSTDTQYF. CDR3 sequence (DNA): TGTGCCAGCAGATATAGCGGGAGTACAGATACGCAGTATTTT.

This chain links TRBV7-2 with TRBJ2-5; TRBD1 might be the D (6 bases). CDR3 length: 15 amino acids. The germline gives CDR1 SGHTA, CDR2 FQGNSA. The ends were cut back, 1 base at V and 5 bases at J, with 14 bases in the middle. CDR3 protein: CASSLVGAYKETQYF. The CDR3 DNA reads TGTGCCAGCAGCTTAGTGGGGGCGTATAAGGAGACCCAGTACTTC.

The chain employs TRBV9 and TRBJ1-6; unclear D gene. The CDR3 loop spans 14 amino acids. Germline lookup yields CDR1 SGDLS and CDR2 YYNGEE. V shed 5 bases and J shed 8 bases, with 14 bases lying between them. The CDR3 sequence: CASRRGAVDSPLHF. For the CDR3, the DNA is TGTGCCAGCAGGCGAGGTGCGGTGGATTCACCCCTCCACTTT. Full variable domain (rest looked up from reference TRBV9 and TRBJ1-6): DSGVTQTPKHLITATGQRVTLRCSPRSGDLSVYWYQQSLDQGLQFLIQYYNGEERAKGNILERFSAQQFPDLHSELNLSSLELGDSALYFCASRRGAVDSPLHFGNGTRLTVT.